This T cell receptor beta chain was profiled in a study of relationships among human T cell subsets (TCRdb year 2010). For context, the study as a whole: The study sequenced eight distinct T cell populations from blood: pan T, CD8 cytotoxic, regulatory, Th1, Th2, naive plus transitional, activated and memory cells.

From the CD45RA-negative fraction, CD45RA-RO+ cells were selected as memory T cells using anti-CD45RO beads. Miltenyi superparamagnetic beads coated with subset-specific monoclonal antibodies were used to isolate the T cell subsets. All T cell populations were isolated from peripheral blood. Ficoll separation was used to obtain mononuclear cells from whole blood, after which anti-CD14 microbeads were used to deplete monocytes. Isolated cell populations were immediately resuspended in RNAprotect reagent. The study at large found these results: Over 50% of CD8+ cytotoxic sequences belonged to clones with over 100 reads, whereas regulatory and Th2 subsets showed few such clones. The considerable overlap in CDR3s among Th1, Th2 and regulatory T cells was taken as suggesting that cell fate choices are stochastic. The bead-based sorting was unable to rule out the presence of a CD4+CD8+ double-positive population. The seven subsets showed no statistically significant differences in V, D and J usage, CDR3 length, or N-nucleotide additions.

Judged by its sample share, this clonotype qualifies as medium-sized (0.01 to 0.1%). No antigen is known for it. Base qualities are not provided; no much larger clone lies one nucleotide away. Library preparation used multiplex PCR. TCRdb records 454 GS FLX as the sequencer. Semiquantitative ARM-PCR was used to amplify the TCR alpha and beta CDR3 regions from mRNA. In ARM-PCR, tagged nested gene-specific primers were applied first, and communal superprimers then carried out the exponential amplification. Nested primers were removed by exonuclease before the second amplification round on first-round PCR products. Amplicons were sequenced on the 454 platform, which allows rapid sequencing of millions of DNA fragments without cloning bias. A read was counted as effective if the read could be mapped to both V and J germline segments. Per the source publication's procedure: Reads were assigned to germline V, D and J segments with IRmap, which uses pyromap, a Smith-Waterman modification adapted to 454 sequencing errors. D-beta assignments were filtered using cutoffs set at the 99th percentile of alignment scores from simulated random sequences. CDR3 was defined as the amino acids lying between the conserved V-segment Y[YFLI]C motif and the J-segment [FW]GXGT motif. A compound Poisson process model, previously applied to large-scale EST data, was used to estimate repertoire diversity. A cross-contamination detection procedure was applied to argue against sample contamination as the source of shared CDR3s. TCRdb handled the public reads itself, with Q25 trimming in fastp and clone calling in MiXCR, and kept productive beta chains. Records with the same CDR3 protein are collapsed into one entry carrying the most frequent genes and DNA. These V and J calls derive from TCRdb rather than the authors' analysis. The sample table lists more than 8,500 distinct CDR3 sequences, 54% of them with a count of one. Clones ranked in the top ten supply 5% to 6.5% of the sample.

The germline V gene sets CDR1 to SQVTM and CDR2 to ANQGSEA. The CDR3 goes from the cysteine to the phenylalanine over 14 residues. The entry retains the CDR3 DNA only, 42 bases that are in frame from base 1. The V and J ends are trimmed by 6 bases and 3 bases, leaving 16 bases between them. The receptor's source is a man aged 40-55 years in good health. Recombination connected TRBV29-1 to TRBJ2-3; the D gene is perhaps TRBD1 or TRBD2, each of them matching over 6 bases. The sample taken for sequencing was memory T cells sorted from blood. Explained via the paper, the cell subset or site label denotes: CD45RA-RO+ memory T cells. The nucleotides read TGCAGCGTATTTACGGGGGCGAGTACAGATACGCAGTATTTT. The resulting protein is CSVFTGASTDTQYF.